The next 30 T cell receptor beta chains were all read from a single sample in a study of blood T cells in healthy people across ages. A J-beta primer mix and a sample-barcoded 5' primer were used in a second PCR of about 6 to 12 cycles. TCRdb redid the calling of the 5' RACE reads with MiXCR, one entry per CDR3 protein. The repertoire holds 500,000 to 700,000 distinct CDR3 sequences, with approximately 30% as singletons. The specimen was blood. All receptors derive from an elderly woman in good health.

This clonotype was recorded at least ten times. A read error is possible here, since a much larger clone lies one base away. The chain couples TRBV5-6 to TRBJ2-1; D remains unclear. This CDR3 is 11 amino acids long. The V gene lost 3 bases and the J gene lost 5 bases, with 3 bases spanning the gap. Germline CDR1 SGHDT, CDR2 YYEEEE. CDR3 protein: CASSSDNEQFF. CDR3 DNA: TGTGCCAGCAGCTCAGACAATGAGCAGTTCTTC.

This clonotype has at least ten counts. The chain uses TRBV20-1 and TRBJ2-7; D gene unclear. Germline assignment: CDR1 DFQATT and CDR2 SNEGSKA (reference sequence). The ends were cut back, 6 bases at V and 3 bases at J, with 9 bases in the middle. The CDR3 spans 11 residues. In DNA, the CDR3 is TGCAGTGCGGAAGGGTACTACGAGCAGTACTTC. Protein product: CSAEGYYEQYF.

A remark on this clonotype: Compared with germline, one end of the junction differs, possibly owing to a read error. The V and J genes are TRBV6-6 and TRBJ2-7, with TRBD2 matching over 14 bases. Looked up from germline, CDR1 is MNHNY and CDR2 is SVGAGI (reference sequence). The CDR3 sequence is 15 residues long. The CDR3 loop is CAILNGTSGGYEQYF. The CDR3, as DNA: TGCGCCATCCTAAACGGGACTAGCGGGGGTTACGAGCAGTACTTC.

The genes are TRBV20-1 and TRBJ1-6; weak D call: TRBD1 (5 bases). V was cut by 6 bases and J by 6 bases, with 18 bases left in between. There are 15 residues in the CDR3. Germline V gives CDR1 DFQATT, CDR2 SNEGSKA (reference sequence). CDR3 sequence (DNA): TGCAGTGCCCCTAGTCAGGGAATGGGTAATTCACCCCTCCACTTT. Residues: CSAPSQGMGNSPLHF.

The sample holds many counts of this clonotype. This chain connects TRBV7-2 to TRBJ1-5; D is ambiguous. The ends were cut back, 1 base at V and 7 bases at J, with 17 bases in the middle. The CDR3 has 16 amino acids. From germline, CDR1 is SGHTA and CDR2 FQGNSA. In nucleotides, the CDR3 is TGTGCCAGCAGCTTAGGGCCGCGGCGGGAAGGGCAGCCCCAGCATTTT. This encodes CASSLGPRREGQPQHF.

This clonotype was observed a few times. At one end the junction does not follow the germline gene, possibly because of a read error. Written as DNA, the CDR3 is TGTGCCAGCAGCTTCCCAGGGACAGATGCGCAGTATTTT. Residues: CASSFPGTDAQYF. The rearrangement joins TRBV7-2 to TRBJ2-3, with 7 bases aligning to TRBD1. The CDR3 runs 13 residues. Germline-derived CDR1 and CDR2 are SGHTA and FQGNSA.

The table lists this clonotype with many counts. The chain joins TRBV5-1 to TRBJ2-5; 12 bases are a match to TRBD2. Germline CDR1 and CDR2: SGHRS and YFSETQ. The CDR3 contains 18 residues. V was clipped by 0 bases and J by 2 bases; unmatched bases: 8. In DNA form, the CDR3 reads TGCGCCAGCAGCTTGGTTACTAGCGGGGGGCTTTCTCAAGAGACCCAGTACTTC. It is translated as CASSLVTSGGLSQETQYF.

As DNA, the CDR3 is TGTGCCAGCAGCTTAGCGCGCCTAGTGCTAGAGACCCAGTACTTC. Translation: CASSLARLVLETQYF. V gene TRBV7-9 combines with J gene TRBJ2-5, with D unclear. Germline loops: CDR1 SEHNR, CDR2 FQNEAQ (reference sequence). The V and J ends lost 0 bases and 4 bases respectively, with 12 bases between them. This CDR3 region has 15 residues.

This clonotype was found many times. Here the CDR3 reads CASSALRQGSGYTF. In DNA form, the CDR3 reads TGTGCCAGCAGCGCGTTGAGGCAGGGCAGCGGCTACACCTTC. J is TRBJ1-2 and V is TRBV7-8, with a weak D call TRBD1 (5 bases). Between the trimmed V and J ends, which lost 5 bases and 8 bases, there was a span of 18 bases. The CDR3 has 14 amino acids. In germline, CDR1 is SGHVS, CDR2 FQNEAQ.

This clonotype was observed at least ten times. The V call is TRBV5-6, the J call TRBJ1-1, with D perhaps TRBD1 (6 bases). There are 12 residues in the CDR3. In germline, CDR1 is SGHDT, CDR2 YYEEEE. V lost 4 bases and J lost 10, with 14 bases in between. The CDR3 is CASSLTGRGAFF. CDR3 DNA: TGTGCCAGCAGCCTTACAGGGCGAGGAGCTTTCTTT.

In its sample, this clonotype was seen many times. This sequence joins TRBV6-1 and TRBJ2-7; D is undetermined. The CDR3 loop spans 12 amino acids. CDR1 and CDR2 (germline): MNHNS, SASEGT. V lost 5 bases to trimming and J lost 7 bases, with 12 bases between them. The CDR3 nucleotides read TGTGCCAGCAGTTCACAGACTCGGGAGCAGTACTTC. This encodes CASSSQTREQYF.

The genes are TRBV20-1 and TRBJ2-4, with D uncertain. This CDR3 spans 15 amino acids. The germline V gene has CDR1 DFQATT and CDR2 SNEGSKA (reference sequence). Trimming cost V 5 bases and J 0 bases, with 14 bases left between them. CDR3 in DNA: TGCAGTGCTCCTGACCCAGTCCTAGCCAAAAACATTCAGTACTTC. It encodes CSAPDPVLAKNIQYF.

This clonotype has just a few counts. CDR3 loop: CASSLTRPGQGNTEAFF. CDR3 DNA sequence: TGTGCCAGCAGTTTAACGCGTCCGGGACAGGGCAACACTGAAGCTTTCTTT. The V and J genes are TRBV12-3 or TRBV12-4 and TRBJ1-1, with 9 bases fitting TRBD1. V gave up 2 bases and J gave up 2 bases; unmatched junction bases: 9. CDR3 size: 17 residues.

CDR3 protein: CASREGAGDAQYF. CDR3 nucleotides: TGTGCCAGCAGGGAGGGGGCCGGGGATGCGCAGTATTTT. The V gene is TRBV6-5, the J gene TRBJ2-3; the D gene is possibly TRBD1 (7 bases). This CDR3 has 13 amino acids. The V and J ends lost 6 bases and 10 bases respectively, with 17 bases between them. Germline V lookup: CDR1 MNHEY, CDR2 SVGAGI.

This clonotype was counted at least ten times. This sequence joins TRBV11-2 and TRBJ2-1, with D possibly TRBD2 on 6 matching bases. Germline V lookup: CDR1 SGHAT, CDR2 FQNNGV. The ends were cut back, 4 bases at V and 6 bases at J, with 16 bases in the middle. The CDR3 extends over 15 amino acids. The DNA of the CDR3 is TGTGCCAGCAGCTACTCGGCTAGCGCAGGCAATGAGCAGTTCTTC. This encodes CASSYSASAGNEQFF. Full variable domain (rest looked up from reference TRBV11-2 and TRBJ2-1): EAGVAQSPRYKIIEKRQSVAFWCNPISGHATLYWYQQILGQGPKLLIQFQNNGVVDDSQLPKDRFSAERLKGVDSTLKIQPAKLEDSAVYLCASSYSASAGNEQFFGPGTRLTVL.

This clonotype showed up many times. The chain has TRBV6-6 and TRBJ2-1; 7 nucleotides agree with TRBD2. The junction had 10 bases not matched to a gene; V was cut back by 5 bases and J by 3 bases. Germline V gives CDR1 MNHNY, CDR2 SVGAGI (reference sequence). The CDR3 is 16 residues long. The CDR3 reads CASSPAGASGYNEQFF. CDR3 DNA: TGTGCCAGCAGTCCGGCCGGGGCTAGCGGCTACAATGAGCAGTTCTTC.

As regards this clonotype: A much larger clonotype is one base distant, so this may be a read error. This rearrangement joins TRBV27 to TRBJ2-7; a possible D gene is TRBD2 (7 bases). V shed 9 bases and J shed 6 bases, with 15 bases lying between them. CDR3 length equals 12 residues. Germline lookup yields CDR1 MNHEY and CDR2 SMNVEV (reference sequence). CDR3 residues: CARQGGDFEQYF. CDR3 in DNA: TGTGCCAGGCAAGGGGGGGACTTCGAGCAGTACTTC.

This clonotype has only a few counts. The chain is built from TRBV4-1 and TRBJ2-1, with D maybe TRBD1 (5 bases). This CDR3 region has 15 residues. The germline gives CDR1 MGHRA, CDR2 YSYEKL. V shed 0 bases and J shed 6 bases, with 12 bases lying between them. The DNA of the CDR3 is TGCGCCAGCAGCCAAGAGTACAGGTGGGGCAATGAGCAGTTCTTC. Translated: CASSQEYRWGNEQFF.

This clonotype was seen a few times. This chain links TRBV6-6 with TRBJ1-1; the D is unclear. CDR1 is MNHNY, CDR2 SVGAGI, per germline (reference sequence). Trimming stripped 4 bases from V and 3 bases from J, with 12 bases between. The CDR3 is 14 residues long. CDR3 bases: TGTGCCAGCAGTTCCATGGCCAAGGACACTGAAGCTTTCTTT. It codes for CASSSMAKDTEAFF.

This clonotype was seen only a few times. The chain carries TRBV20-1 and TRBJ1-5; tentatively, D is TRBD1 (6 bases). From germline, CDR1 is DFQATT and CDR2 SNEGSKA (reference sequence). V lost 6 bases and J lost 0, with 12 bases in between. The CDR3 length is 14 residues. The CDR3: CSATTGRSNQPQHF. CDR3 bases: TGCAGTGCAACTACAGGGCGTAGCAATCAGCCCCAGCATTTT.

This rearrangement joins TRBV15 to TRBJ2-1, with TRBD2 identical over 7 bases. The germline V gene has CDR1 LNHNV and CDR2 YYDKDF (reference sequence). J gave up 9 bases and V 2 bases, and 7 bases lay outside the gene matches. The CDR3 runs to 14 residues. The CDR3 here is CATSRFLAVGEQFF. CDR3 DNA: TGTGCCACCAGCAGATTTCTAGCGGTAGGTGAGCAGTTCTTC.

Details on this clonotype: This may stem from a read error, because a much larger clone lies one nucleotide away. Here the CDR3 DNA reads TGTGCCATCCAAGGCGCGGGGAACCTCTATGGCCACACCTTC. This sequence encodes CAIQGAGNLYGHTF. The chain recombines TRBV10-3 with TRBJ1-2; D is undetermined. Germline V CDR1 and CDR2: ENHRY, SYGVKD. The CDR3 covers 14 residues.

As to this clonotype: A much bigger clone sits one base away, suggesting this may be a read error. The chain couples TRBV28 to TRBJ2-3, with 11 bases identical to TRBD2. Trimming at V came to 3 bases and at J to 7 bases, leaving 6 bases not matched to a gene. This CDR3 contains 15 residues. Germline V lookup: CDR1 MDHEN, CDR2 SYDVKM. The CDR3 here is CASSFPSGRSHTQYF. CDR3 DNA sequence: TGTGCCAGCAGTTTCCCTAGCGGGAGGTCCCATACGCAGTATTTT.

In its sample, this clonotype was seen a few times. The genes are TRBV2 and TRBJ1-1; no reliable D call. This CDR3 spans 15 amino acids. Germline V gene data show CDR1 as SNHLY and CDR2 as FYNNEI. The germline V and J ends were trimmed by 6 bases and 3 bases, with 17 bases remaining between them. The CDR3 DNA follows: TGTGCCAGCAGACCCACGGATCACGGGGACACTGAAGCTTTCTTT. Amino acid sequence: CASRPTDHGDTEAFF.

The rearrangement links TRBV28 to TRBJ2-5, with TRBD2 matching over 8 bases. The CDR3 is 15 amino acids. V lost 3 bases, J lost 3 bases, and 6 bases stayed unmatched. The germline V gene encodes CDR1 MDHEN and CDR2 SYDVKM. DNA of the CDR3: TGTGCCAGCAGTTTTAAGCGGGGGAGGAAAGAGACCCAGTACTTC. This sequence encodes CASSFKRGRKETQYF.

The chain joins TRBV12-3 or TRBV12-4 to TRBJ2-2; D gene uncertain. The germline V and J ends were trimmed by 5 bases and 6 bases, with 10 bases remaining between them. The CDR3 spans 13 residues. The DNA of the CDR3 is TGTGCCAGCAGTATCGGTGAGGCCGGGGAGCTGTTTTTT. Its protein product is CASSIGEAGELFF.

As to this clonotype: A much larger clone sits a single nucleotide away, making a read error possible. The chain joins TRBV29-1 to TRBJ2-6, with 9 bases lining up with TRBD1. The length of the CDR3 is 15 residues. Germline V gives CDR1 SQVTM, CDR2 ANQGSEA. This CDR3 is CSVGQGGTGANVRTF. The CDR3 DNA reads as TGCAGCGTGGGACAGGGAGGCACTGGGGCCAACGTCCGGACTTTC.

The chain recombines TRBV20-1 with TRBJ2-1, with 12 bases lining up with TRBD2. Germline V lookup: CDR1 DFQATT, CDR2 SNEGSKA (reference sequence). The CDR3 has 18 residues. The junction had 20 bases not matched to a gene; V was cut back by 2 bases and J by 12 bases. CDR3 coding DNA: TGCAGTGCTAGAACGGCTAGCGGGGGGGCTGTTCGTCAATATGGGCAGTTCTTC. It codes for CSARTASGGAVRQYGQFF.

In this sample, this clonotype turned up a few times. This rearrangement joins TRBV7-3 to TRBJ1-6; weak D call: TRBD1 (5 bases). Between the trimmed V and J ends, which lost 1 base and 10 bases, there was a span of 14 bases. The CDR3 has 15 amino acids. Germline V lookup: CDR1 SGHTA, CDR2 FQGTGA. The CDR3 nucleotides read TGTGCCAGCAGCTTAAGCGGGGGGTGCCTATCACCCCTCCACTTT. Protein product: CASSLSGGCLSPLHF.

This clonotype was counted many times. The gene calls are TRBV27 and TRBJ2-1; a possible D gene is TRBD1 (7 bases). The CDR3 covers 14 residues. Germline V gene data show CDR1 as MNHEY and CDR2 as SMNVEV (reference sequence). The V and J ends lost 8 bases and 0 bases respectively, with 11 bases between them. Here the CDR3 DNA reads TGTGCCAGCTCCAGGGGGGTCTCCTACAATGAGCAGTTCTTC. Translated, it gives CASSRGVSYNEQFF.